Included here is one T cell receptor beta chain sequence, with context. No antigen is known for it. The sample originates from a study of tumor and adjacent non-tumor tissue in lung cancer. At the level of the study: Aged roughly 31 to 76 years, patients included fewer than 11 men and several women with stage I to III disease. Some 4.2 million productive TCRbeta reads were obtained per sample on average. Study-wide results and caveats: Compared with tumor, normal lung showed significantly lower TCR diversity.

The library came from three nested PCR rounds adapted from ARM-PCR protocols. One entry per CDR3 protein, called by TCRdb with MiXCR from the multiplex PCR reads. The table lists roughly 200,000 distinct CDR3 sequences, about two thirds of them singletons. The template was RNA from unsorted bulk tissue. CDR3 length: 16 residues. Germline V CDR1 and CDR2: DFQATT, SNEGSKA (reference sequence). V lost 1 base, J lost 4 bases, and 19 bases lay in between. The chain uses TRBV20-1 and TRBJ2-5; D is ambiguous. The source is a man in his fifties or sixties with non-small cell lung cancer. Sequenced sample: lung tumor tissue. The CDR3 loop is CSARVGVVQLRETQYF. CDR3 nucleotides: TGCAGTGCTAGAGTTGGAGTGGTCCAACTCAGAGAGACCCAGTACTTC.